This TCR beta chain came from a study of CD8 T cells in ankylosing spondylitis. Study-level results: Disease-linked clones were reportedly significantly enriched in matched ankylosing spondylitis synovial fluid. Some motif variants had been reported before (in reactive arthritis synovial fluid and blood).

Making the TCR beta libraries involved quantitative 5'-RACE with molecular barcodes. MiXCR, run by TCRdb on the 5' RACE reads, gives a single entry per CDR3 protein. The sample has under 300,000 distinct CDR3 sequences, 10% to 13% seen once. Germline V gene data show CDR1 as DFQATT and CDR2 as SNEGSKA (reference sequence). V lost 0 bases and J lost 8, with 13 bases in between. The CDR3 totals 13 residues. The table lists this clonotype with many counts. What it binds is not known. This rearrangement joins TRBV20-1 to TRBJ1-2, with a possible D match to TRBD1 (6 bases). The TCR originated in a male donor with ankylosing spondylitis or in good health (not recorded which). Input material: blood, either unsorted or a sorted T cell fraction (not recorded which). This CDR3 reads CSARDRGWLGYTF. The CDR3 nucleotides read TGCAGTGCTAGAGACAGGGGATGGCTCGGCTACACCTTC.